This is a list of T cell receptor beta chains from one sample in a study of T cells in Graves' hyperthyroidism and ophthalmopathy. TCRdb recomputed calls from the multiplex PCR reads with MiXCR, one row per CDR3 protein. The repertoire holds roughly 40,000 distinct CDR3 sequences, roughly 50% seen once, with 15% to 20% in the top ten. The material sequenced was blood. Source of these receptors: a man aged 35 to 55 with Graves' ophthalmopathy. Both conserved end residues are part of each CDR3. D genes are given only for firm matches. Size is stated for part of the rows, as once, few or many counts, or as a class when the clone is expanded.

NA 13 TRBJ2-2 TRBV10-3 NA TGTGCCATCAGAGTGTCGAACAACGGGGAGCTATTTTTT CAIRVSNNGELFF
TRBD1 15 TRBJ1-1 TRBV6-1 NA TGTGCCAGCAGGGGATTCGGGACAGGGGACACTGAAGCTTTCTTT CASRGFGTGDTEAFF
TRBD2 18 TRBJ2-7 TRBV4-1 many TGCGCCAGCAGCCAAGAAGAGGTCTCCCCCGGGGGGGCTGAGGAGCAGTACTTC CASSQEEVSPGGAEEQYF
TRBD2 12 TRBJ2-1 TRBV20-1 NA TGCAGTGCGACGCCCGGGAGGTATGAGCAGTTCTTC CSATPGRYEQFF
TRBD2 17 TRBJ2-1 TRBV7-9 many TGTGCCAGCAGCTTAGGACTAGCGGGGGCACAATTGTCTGAGCAGTTCTTC CASSLGLAGAQLSEQFF
NA 13 TRBJ2-2 TRBV10-3 NA TGTGCCATCAGACCCGGGACGACCGGGGAGCTGTTTTTT CAIRPGTTGELFF
NA 14 TRBJ2-7 TRBV20-1 many TGCAGTGCTAGAGAAGAAGGGGCGCAGGGAGAGCAGTACTTC CSAREEGAQGEQYF
NA 11 TRBJ2-1 TRBV25-1 many TGTGCCAGCAGTGAATTCAATAAGCAGTTCTTC CASSEFNKQFF
NA 16 TRBJ1-1 TRBV20-1 NA TGCAGTGCTGGCCCCGACGGCGGGCGGAAAAACACTGAAGCTTTCTTT CSAGPDGGRKNTEAFF
TRBD1 13 TRBJ1-5 TRBV20-1 NA TGCAGTGCAGCGGGACAGGGGAATCAGCCCCAGCATTTT CSAAGQGNQPQHF
NA 16 TRBJ1-5 TRBV7-6 NA TGTGCCAGCAGCTTAGCGTCTAGGGCAGGGCATCAGCCCCAGCATTTT CASSLASRAGHQPQHF
TRBD1 15 TRBJ1-4 TRBV29-1 NA TGCAGCGTTCGCCTAGCGACAGGGGATTATGAAAAACTGTTTTTT CSVRLATGDYEKLFF
TRBD1 14 TRBJ1-1 TRBV10-2 NA TGCGCCAGCACCCAGGGACAGCGGAACACTGAAGCTTTCTTT CASTQGQRNTEAFF
NA 15 TRBJ2-1 TRBV14 NA TGTGCCAGCAGCCCCCCCGCGGGAAGGTACAATGAGCAGTTCTTC CASSPPAGRYNEQFF
NA 14 TRBJ1-2 TRBV6-1 many TGTGCCAGCAGTGAAGCGGGGATCCAAACTGGCTACACCTTC CASSEAGIQTGYTF
TRBD2 15 TRBJ2-1 TRBV2 many TGTGCCAGCAGTGTACGAGCGGGGGGATACAATGAGCAGTTCTTC CASSVRAGGYNEQFF
NA 14 TRBJ1-2 TRBV19 once TGTGCCAGTAGCCGACTTTGGACAGCGTATGGCTACACCTTC CASSRLWTAYGYTF
TRBD2 15 TRBJ2-3 TRBV20-1 NA TGCAGTGCTAGACCTAGCGGGAGAACACCAGATACGCAGTATTTT CSARPSGRTPDTQYF
TRBD2 16 TRBJ2-1 TRBV24-1 NA TGTGCCACCAGTGAAACCGGGACTAGCGGATACAATGAGCAGTTCTTC CATSETGTSGYNEQFF
TRBD2 13 TRBJ2-5 TRBV20-1 NA TGCAGTGCTAGAGCGGGGGGGCGGGAGACCCAGTACTTC CSARAGGRETQYF
TRBD2 15 TRBJ2-7 TRBV7-3 NA TGTGCCAGCAGCTTAACCAGGACTAGCGGGGTCGAGCAGTACTTC CASSLTRTSGVEQYF
NA 11 TRBJ1-2 TRBV19 NA TGTGCCAGTAGCATGAGGGATGGCTACACCTTC CASSMRDGYTF
TRBD2 15 TRBJ2-1 TRBV9 once TGTGCCAGCAGCGTAGGTCTTCTAGCGGGGGATCAGCAGTTCTTC CASSVGLLAGDQQFF
NA 12 TRBJ2-1 TRBV25-1 once TGTGCCAGCCTGGGACAAACCTTTGAGCAGTTCTTC CASLGQTFEQFF
NA 14 TRBJ2-7 TRBV11-3 NA TGTGCCAGCAGCTTATGGGGGCCTCCCACCGAGCAGTACTTC CASSLWGPPTEQYF
NA 15 TRBJ2-5 TRBV5-1 many TGCGCCAGCAGCGAAGAGGGAATCATACAAGAGACCCAGTACTTC CASSEEGIIQETQYF
NA 16 TRBJ2-2 TRBV28 many TGTGCCAGCAGCTCCACCTGGACAGCCGGCACCGGGGAGCTGTTTTTT CASSSTWTAGTGELFF
TRBD2 16 TRBJ2-2 TRBV7-9 many TGTGCCAGCAGCTTATTGGCGGGAGATTACACCGGGGAGCTGTTTTTT CASSLLAGDYTGELFF
NA 12 TRBJ2-7 TRBV20-1 NA TGCAGTGCTAGAGAGTACCCCTACGAGCAGTACTTC CSAREYPYEQYF
NA 13 TRBJ1-2 TRBV5-1 NA TGCGTCAGCGGCTACGATAGGACTTCCGGCTACACCTTC CVSGYDRTSGYTF
TRBD1 16 TRBJ1-5 TRBV11-2 NA TGCGCCAGCAGCCATAACAGGGGGCTAGGCAGTCAGCCCCAGCATTTT CASSHNRGLGSQPQHF
NA 15 TRBJ2-3 TRBV3-1 many TGTGCCAGCAGCCAAGGAGGGTATGTGACAGATACGCAGTATTTT CASSQGGYVTDTQYF
NA 13 TRBJ2-1 TRBV10-3 medium-sized TGTGCCATCCGCGCTTGGGGCTACAATGAGCAGTTCTTC CAIRAWGYNEQFF
NA 10 TRBJ2-7 TRBV29-1 NA TGCAGCGTAAAACCGGGGGAGCAGTACTTC CSVKPGEQYF
TRBD2 15 TRBJ2-1 TRBV6-4 NA TGTGCCAGCACCCGTGAAGCGGGAGGTAGGAATGAGCAGTTCTTC CASTREAGGRNEQFF
NA 12 TRBJ1-2 TRBV20-1 once TGCAGTGCTGCCCGTCGGACTAGCGGCTACACCTTC CSAARRTSGYTF
TRBD2 15 TRBJ2-1 TRBV20-1 many TGCAGTGCTTCCGGGACTAGCAGCGAATACAATGAGCAGTTCTTC CSASGTSSEYNEQFF
TRBD1 15 TRBJ2-7 TRBV12-3/TRBV12-4 many TGTGCCAGCAGGCCTCGGACAGGGGGCATGTACGAGCAGTACTTC CASRPRTGGMYEQYF